This T cell receptor beta chain is from a study of T-cell memory formation after mild COVID-19. Study-wide findings and caveats: A second wave expanding day 15 to 37 was CD4+-biased; contracting clones were balanced. Contracting CD4+ clones were located mainly in CM and EM, and CD8+ clones in EMRA. SARS-CoV-2 specificity was not confirmed for second-wave clones peaking on day 37. Some clones that responded turned up in pre-infection memory, which suggests that cross-reactive memory joined in.

A single record per CDR3 protein comes from TCRdb applying MiXCR to the 5' RACE reads. The repertoire holds around 470,000 distinct CDR3 sequences, approximately 20% seen once, with around 8.4% in the top ten. This clonotype has more than one count but fewer than ten. Its target is unknown. Sequencing input: PBMCs or a T cell subset sorted from them (not recorded which). The receptor comes from an adult woman who had mild COVID-19 (a few samples of this study predate the infection). Cell type and time point are not known.

The chain's CDR3 is CASSQEGGVGNQPQHF. CDR3 DNA sequence: TGTGCCAGCAGCCAAGAGGGGGGGGTAGGGAATCAGCCCCAGCATTTT. The chain links TRBV4-2 to TRBJ1-5; a weak D match, TRBD1 (5 bases). The germline V gene encodes CDR1 LGHNA and CDR2 YNFKEQ. CDR3 length: 16 residues. Trimming shortened V by 0 bases and J by 4 bases, and 13 bases separated the two germline ends.